A selection of T cell receptor beta chains follows, all from one sample in a study of T cells after posttransplantation cyclophosphamide. The assay was immunoSEQ multiplex PCR, and TCRdb's table has in-frame clones only and misses some. The table includes 30,000 or so clones, approximately 90% detected once. Material for sequencing was PBMCs. These receptors all come from a man in his forties or fifties. Each CDR3 is given with its conserved first and last residue. Fields, in order: J gene, clone size, V gene, D gene, CDR3 DNA, CDR3 protein. The D gene is left open where the match is weak. Not all rows give a size; the values are once, few, many and, for expanded clones, a class.

TRBJ1-2,NA,TRBV5-6,NA,TGTGCCAGCAGCTTGGCGGCGGGTGGCTACACCTTC,CASSLAAGGYTF
TRBJ1-4,NA,TRBV4-1,TRBD1,TGCGCCAGCAGCCAAGGGCGGTCCGGGACAGGGTATGAAAAACTGTTTTTT,CASSQGRSGTGYEKLFF
TRBJ1-1,NA,TRBV5-1,NA,TGCGCCAGCAGCTCCGGACAGTCTATGAACACTGAAGCTTTCTTT,CASSSGQSMNTEAFF
TRBJ2-1,NA,TRBV6-1,TRBD2,TGTGCCAGCCGGGGGGAGTGGTATGTGGGTGAGCAGTTCTTC,CASRGEWYVGEQFF
TRBJ2-5,NA,TRBV7-3,NA,TGTGCCAGCAGCAGCGGGTCCCAAGAGACCCAGTACTTC,CASSSGSQETQYF
TRBJ2-7,NA,TRBV7-2,TRBD2,TGTGCCAGCAGCTTAGACGGGGGGTCCTACGAGCAGTACTTC,CASSLDGGSYEQYF
TRBJ1-4,NA,TRBV4-1,NA,TGCGCCAGCAGCCGAGAACCGGTAAATGAAAAACTGTTTTTT,CASSREPVNEKLFF
TRBJ1-1,NA,TRBV28,TRBD1,TGTGCCAGCAGACAGGGGGGATCCTCTGCGAACACTGAAGCTTTCTTT,CASRQGGSSANTEAFF
TRBJ2-7,NA,TRBV6-1,NA,TGTGCCAGCAGCCTTAGGGAGGACTACGAGCAGTACTTC,CASSLREDYEQYF
TRBJ2-5,NA,TRBV2,NA,TGTGCCAGCATGGGGCAACAAGAGACCCAGTACTTC,CASMGQQETQYF
TRBJ1-2,once,TRBV19,TRBD1,TGTGCCAGTAGTACCTTTCGGGGTGGAGGGGGCCATGGCTACACCTTC,CASSTFRGGGGHGYTF
TRBJ2-7,once,TRBV11-2,NA,TGTGCCAGCAGCTTAGAGAGAGGGGGGGGCTACGAGCAGTACTTC,CASSLERGGGYEQYF
TRBJ2-7,NA,TRBV5-1,NA,TGCGCCAGCAGCTTTAGCGGAGGTACCTACGAGCAGTACTTC,CASSFSGGTYEQYF
TRBJ2-2,NA,TRBV13,TRBD2,TGTGCCAGCAGCTTTTGGCGGGGGGACGTCACCGGGGAGCTGTTTTTT,CASSFWRGDVTGELFF
TRBJ1-2,few,TRBV10-3,TRBD1,TGTGCCATCAGTGAAGCAGGGGGCGATGGCTACACCTTC,CAISEAGGDGYTF
TRBJ2-5,few,TRBV6-6,NA,TGTGCCACTCTTGGGGCCCCACAAGAGACCCAGTACTTC,CATLGAPQETQYF
TRBJ1-4,once,TRBV4-2,TRBD1,TGTGCCAGCAGCCCAAAGACAGGGGCCCCTAATGAAAAACTGTTTTTT,CASSPKTGAPNEKLFF
TRBJ2-5,NA,TRBV6-5,TRBD1,TGTGCCAGCAGTCTTTTCAGGACAGGGGAGACCCAGTACTTC,CASSLFRTGETQYF
TRBJ2-2,NA,TRBV4-2,TRBD1,TGTGCCAGCAGCCAAGATCGAAGTTCGGGACAGGGGGCCGGGGAGCTGTTTTTT,CASSQDRSSGQGAGELFF
TRBJ1-2,NA,TRBV5-1,TRBD1,TGCGCCAGCAGCTTATCCGGGACAGATAACTATGGCTACACCTTC,CASSLSGTDNYGYTF
TRBJ1-2,NA,TRBV30,NA,TGTGCCTGGTCCGGGACTCAGAATGGCTACACCTTC,CAWSGTQNGYTF
TRBJ1-1,NA,TRBV19,NA,TGTGCCAGTATTTGGACAGCCTCGAACACTGAAGCTTTCTTT,CASIWTASNTEAFF
TRBJ1-6,NA,TRBV6-5,NA,TGTGCCAGCAGTTACCGCGGGGGAAATTCACCCCTCCACTTT,CASSYRGGNSPLHF
TRBJ1-1,NA,TRBV7-9,TRBD1,TGTGCCAGCAGATCTACAGGGGATCATACTGAAGCTTTCTTT,CASRSTGDHTEAFF
TRBJ2-7,NA,TRBV5-1,NA,TGCGCCAGCAGCCTTCAGGGTGGACCCTACGAGCAGTACTTC,CASSLQGGPYEQYF
TRBJ1-5,few,TRBV7-2,NA,TGTGCCAGCGCCTTAAGGCGGTACCAGCCCCAGCATTTT,CASALRRYQPQHF
TRBJ2-5,NA,TRBV27,TRBD1,TGTGCCAGCAGTATCGAAGGGGGCACCGGGACCCAGTACTTC,CASSIEGGTGTQYF
TRBJ2-5,NA,TRBV5-1,TRBD1,TGCGCCAGCAGCCTTCCCCCCGGGACAGCCGAGGAGACCCAGTACTTC,CASSLPPGTAEETQYF
TRBJ1-3,NA,TRBV6-6,NA,TGTGCCAGCAGTGCTTCCCAGGGGCTTTCTGGAAACACCATATATTTT,CASSASQGLSGNTIYF